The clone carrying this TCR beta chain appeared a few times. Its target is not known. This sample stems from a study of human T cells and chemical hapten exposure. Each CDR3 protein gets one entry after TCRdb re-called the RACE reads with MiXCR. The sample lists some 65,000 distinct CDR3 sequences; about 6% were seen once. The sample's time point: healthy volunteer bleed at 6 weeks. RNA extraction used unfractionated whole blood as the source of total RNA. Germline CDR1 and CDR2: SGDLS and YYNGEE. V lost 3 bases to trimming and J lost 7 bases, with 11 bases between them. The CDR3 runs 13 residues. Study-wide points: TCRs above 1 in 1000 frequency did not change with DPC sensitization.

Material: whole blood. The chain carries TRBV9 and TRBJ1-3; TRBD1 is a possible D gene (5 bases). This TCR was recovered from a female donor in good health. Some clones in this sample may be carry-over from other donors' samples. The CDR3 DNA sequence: TGTGCCAGCAGCGGGGGACCAGCCAACACCATATATTTT. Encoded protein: CASSGGPANTIYF.